A selection of T cell receptor beta chains follows, all from one sample in a study of response to subunit inactivated influenza vaccine. TCRdb fed the RT-PCR reads into MiXCR, producing one record per CDR3 protein. This table has about 540,000 distinct CDR3 sequences, approximately 20% appearing once. These same records also appear under a second study, on T cells expressing NK-cell markers.

The specimen comprised CD4+ T cells sorted from PBMCs, sampled 12 days after vaccination. The receptors originated from a man aged 50 to 59 who received an inactivated influenza vaccine. Both conserved end residues are part of each CDR3. Each record gives: V gene, J gene, D gene, clone size, CDR3 DNA, CDR3 protein. D genes are given only for firm matches. Expanded clones get a size class; other rows say once, few or many, or leave the size out.

v_call: TRBV15
j_call: TRBJ2-1
d_call: -
clone_size: -
cdr3_nt: TGTGCCACCAGCAGAGATCCGGGTAGCGGTAATGAGCAGTTCTTC
cdr3_aa: CATSRDPGSGNEQFF

v_call: TRBV28
j_call: TRBJ2-7
d_call: -
clone_size: few
cdr3_nt: TGTGCCAGCAGTTCGGGTCCTTTAGAGCAGTACTTC
cdr3_aa: CASSSGPLEQYF

v_call: TRBV12-5
j_call: TRBJ2-1
d_call: -
clone_size: -
cdr3_nt: TGTGCTAGTGGTTTGGTTCCTCAACTCAATGAGCAGTTCTTC
cdr3_aa: CASGLVPQLNEQFF

v_call: TRBV7-2
j_call: TRBJ2-3
d_call: TRBD2
clone_size: once
cdr3_nt: TGTGCCAGCAGCTTTAGCGGGGGTGCAGATACGCAGTATTTT
cdr3_aa: CASSFSGGADTQYF

v_call: TRBV4-3
j_call: TRBJ2-1
d_call: -
clone_size: many
cdr3_nt: TGCGCCAGCAGCCAAGGTTCCACTTCTCAGCAGTTCTTC
cdr3_aa: CASSQGSTSQQFF

v_call: TRBV12-3/TRBV12-4
j_call: TRBJ2-7
d_call: -
clone_size: -
cdr3_nt: TGTGCCACCACCGCCGGGGGCATAGACGAGCAGTACTTC
cdr3_aa: CATTAGGIDEQYF

v_call: TRBV9
j_call: TRBJ2-3
d_call: -
clone_size: few
cdr3_nt: TGTGCCAGCAGCGGGGGAGGAGCAAGCACAGATACGCAGTATTTT
cdr3_aa: CASSGGGASTDTQYF

v_call: TRBV5-8
j_call: TRBJ2-7
d_call: -
clone_size: -
cdr3_nt: TGTGCCAGCAGTTGGCAGGGGGAGGACTACGAGCAGTACTTC
cdr3_aa: CASSWQGEDYEQYF

v_call: TRBV4-2
j_call: TRBJ2-3
d_call: TRBD2
clone_size: -
cdr3_nt: TGTGCCAGCAGCCAAGAACTAGCGGGGGAAGATACGCAGTATTTT
cdr3_aa: CASSQELAGEDTQYF

v_call: TRBV7-9
j_call: TRBJ2-1
d_call: -
clone_size: few
cdr3_nt: TGTGCCAGCAGCTTTTATTCAGGCGTTTCTCAAGGCAATGAGCAGTTCTTC
cdr3_aa: CASSFYSGVSQGNEQFF

v_call: TRBV20-1
j_call: TRBJ1-1
d_call: TRBD1
clone_size: few
cdr3_nt: TGCAGCCGTGAAAGGGGGCTTTCGAACACTGAAGCTTTCTTT
cdr3_aa: CSRERGLSNTEAFF

v_call: TRBV7-2
j_call: TRBJ1-1
d_call: -
clone_size: -
cdr3_nt: TGTGCCAGCAGCTTAGGGCAGTTGAAGCCTGAAGCTTTCTTT
cdr3_aa: CASSLGQLKPEAFF

v_call: TRBV12-3/TRBV12-4
j_call: TRBJ2-7
d_call: -
clone_size: -
cdr3_nt: TGTGCCAGCAGCCGGTACTCCTCCTACGAGCAGTACTTC
cdr3_aa: CASSRYSSYEQYF

v_call: TRBV30
j_call: TRBJ2-7
d_call: TRBD1
clone_size: few
cdr3_nt: TGTGCCTGGAGTGCGGGACAGCTCTACGAGCAGTACTTC
cdr3_aa: CAWSAGQLYEQYF

v_call: TRBV5-5
j_call: TRBJ2-3
d_call: TRBD1
clone_size: few
cdr3_nt: TGTGCCAGCAGCCCGGGACAGGGAAGGAATACGCAGTATTTT
cdr3_aa: CASSPGQGRNTQYF

v_call: TRBV7-2
j_call: TRBJ2-7
d_call: -
clone_size: -
cdr3_nt: TGTGCCAGCAGCTTAAGCGCGACAAAAGACTACGAGCAGTACTTC
cdr3_aa: CASSLSATKDYEQYF

v_call: TRBV5-1
j_call: TRBJ2-3
d_call: -
clone_size: -
cdr3_nt: TGCGCCAGCAGCTTGGGGACAGAGCACGATACGCAGTATTTT
cdr3_aa: CASSLGTEHDTQYF

v_call: TRBV5-1
j_call: TRBJ2-1
d_call: -
clone_size: few
cdr3_nt: TGCGCCAGCAGCAAGGGGAATCCATACAATGAGCAGTTCTTC
cdr3_aa: CASSKGNPYNEQFF

v_call: TRBV10-3
j_call: TRBJ2-3
d_call: -
clone_size: -
cdr3_nt: TGTGCCACCTCCCAGAGCACAGATACGCAGTATTTT
cdr3_aa: CATSQSTDTQYF

v_call: TRBV15
j_call: TRBJ2-7
d_call: TRBD1
clone_size: few
cdr3_nt: TGTGCCACCAGCACTGACAGGGTAGGCGAGCAGTACTTC
cdr3_aa: CATSTDRVGEQYF

v_call: TRBV12-3/TRBV12-4
j_call: TRBJ1-2
d_call: -
clone_size: few
cdr3_nt: TGTGCCAGCAGTAACCCTTGGGACCAGGATGGCTACACCTTC
cdr3_aa: CASSNPWDQDGYTF

v_call: TRBV15
j_call: TRBJ2-1
d_call: -
clone_size: -
cdr3_nt: TGTGCCACCAGCAGAGAATGGGGGAGGTACAATGAGCAGTTCTTC
cdr3_aa: CATSREWGRYNEQFF

v_call: TRBV29-1
j_call: TRBJ2-5
d_call: -
clone_size: few
cdr3_nt: TGCAGCGTTCGGGGGTACCAAGAGACCCAGTACTTC
cdr3_aa: CSVRGYQETQYF

v_call: TRBV12-3/TRBV12-4
j_call: TRBJ2-7
d_call: TRBD1
clone_size: -
cdr3_nt: TGTGCCAGCAGGGGGGGACAGGGGGCCTCCTACGAGCAGTACTTC
cdr3_aa: CASRGGQGASYEQYF

v_call: TRBV5-1
j_call: TRBJ2-3
d_call: TRBD1
clone_size: -
cdr3_nt: TGCGCCAGCAGCCAGACAGGGGGCGGGTCAGATACGCAGTATTTT
cdr3_aa: CASSQTGGGSDTQYF

v_call: TRBV5-4
j_call: TRBJ2-1
d_call: -
clone_size: -
cdr3_nt: TGTGCCAGCAGCTTGGCCGTTGTCGCTAGCATCAATGAGCAGTTCTTC
cdr3_aa: CASSLAVVASINEQFF

v_call: TRBV7-9
j_call: TRBJ1-4
d_call: -
clone_size: many
cdr3_nt: TGTGCCAGCAGCTCACAGGGATATGAACTGTTTTTT
cdr3_aa: CASSSQGYELFF

v_call: TRBV7-2
j_call: TRBJ2-7
d_call: -
clone_size: -
cdr3_nt: TGTGCCAGCAGCGGACTGAACTACGAGCAGTACTTC
cdr3_aa: CASSGLNYEQYF

v_call: TRBV6-2/TRBV6-3
j_call: TRBJ2-6
d_call: TRBD1
clone_size: few
cdr3_nt: TGTGCCAGCGGACAGGGGATCTCTGGGGCCAACGTCCTGACTTTC
cdr3_aa: CASGQGISGANVLTF

v_call: TRBV6-2/TRBV6-3
j_call: TRBJ1-2
d_call: -
clone_size: many
cdr3_nt: TGTGCCAGCACCCCGGACGGTTCCTATGGCTACACCTTC
cdr3_aa: CASTPDGSYGYTF

v_call: TRBV20-1
j_call: TRBJ2-1
d_call: -
clone_size: -
cdr3_nt: TGCAGTGCTTTCGGCTTCCTAAACAATGAGCAGTTCTTC
cdr3_aa: CSAFGFLNNEQFF